The 18 T cell receptor beta chains reported below all come from one sample, sequenced in a study of shared clonotypes between healthy human individuals. Data came from immunoSEQ multiplex PCR; TCRdb stores just in-frame clones and leaves some out. The data contain 2.3 million or so clones, 85% to 95% of them singletons. Specimen: naive CD4+ T cells from PBMCs. Subset meaning: CD45RA+ positively selected. Every receptor here comes from a young man in good health. Some clones in this sample may be carry-over from other donors' samples.

The rearrangement joins TRBV12-5 to TRBJ2-5; 11 bases fit TRBD2. The CDR3 totals 15 residues. The germline V gene has CDR1 LGHNT and CDR2 FRNRAP. J was trimmed by 4 bases and V by 6 bases; bases with no gene match: 7. In DNA, the CDR3 is TGTGCTAGTGGGCGTAGCGGGAGGGTCGGAGAGACCCAGTACTTC. Amino acid sequence: CASGRSGRVGETQYF. Combining the CDR3 with reference TRBV12-5 and TRBJ2-5 gives the whole variable domain DARVTQTPRHKVTEMGQEVTMRCQPILGHNTVFWYRQTMMQGLELLAYFRNRAPLDDSGMPKDRFSAEMPDATLATLKIQPSEPRDSAVYFCASGRSGRVGETQYFGPGTRLLVL.

The chain joins TRBV27 to TRBJ2-7, with unresolved D. Trimming stripped 0 bases from V and 7 bases from J, with 10 bases between. The CDR3 contains 13 residues. The germline V gene has CDR1 MNHEY and CDR2 SMNVEV (reference sequence). CDR3 residues: CASSLSASPEQYF. The CDR3 DNA reads as TGTGCCAGCAGTTTATCGGCCAGCCCGGAGCAGTACTTC.

The CDR3 coding sequence is TGCGCCAGCAGCTTGGGTGGGACTAGTAGCGAGCAGTACTTC. It codes for CASSLGGTSSEQYF. The chain employs TRBV5-1 and TRBJ2-7; 8 bases line up with TRBD2. CDR3 size: 14 residues. V gave up 0 bases and J gave up 6 bases; unmatched junction bases: 5. CDR1 and CDR2 (germline): SGHRS, YFSETQ.

The genes are TRBV29-1 and TRBJ1-4; no clear D gene. Looked up from germline, CDR1 is SQVTM and CDR2 is ANQGSEA. V was shortened by 5 bases and J by 6 bases, with 13 bases between the two germline ends. The CDR3 runs to 13 residues. The CDR3 protein is CSVLDGRDEKLFF. The CDR3, as DNA: TGCAGCGTTTTGGACGGCCGAGATGAAAAACTGTTTTTT.

The chain couples TRBV9 to TRBJ2-2; D possibly matches TRBD1 or TRBD2 (5 bases each). From germline, CDR1 is SGDLS and CDR2 YYNGEE. This CDR3 region has 15 residues. The V gene lost 0 bases and the J gene lost 3 bases, with 9 bases spanning the gap. The CDR3: CASSVARGDTGELFF. The CDR3 DNA reads as TGTGCCAGCAGCGTAGCGAGAGGGGACACCGGGGAGCTGTTTTTT.

Concerning this clone itself: Other DNA sequences of this sample code for an identical CDR3. The V gene is TRBV18, the J gene TRBJ1-4; D is uncertain. Trimming took 6 bases from V and 8 from J, leaving 10 bases between them. Looked up from germline, CDR1 is KGHSH and CDR2 is LQKENI. This CDR3 contains 12 residues. The CDR3 sequence is CASSPLGEKLFF. The CDR3 region has the DNA TGTGCCAGCTCGCCCCTAGGGGAAAAACTGTTTTTT.

The chain employs TRBV9 and TRBJ2-1; D ambiguous. The CDR3 spans 15 residues. Trimming stripped 0 bases from V and 4 bases from J, with 11 bases between. The V gene's germline CDR1 is SGDLS and CDR2 YYNGEE. Here the CDR3 reads CASSVGAAIYNEQFF. The CDR3 nucleotides are TGTGCCAGCAGCGTAGGGGCGGCTATATACAATGAGCAGTTCTTC.

This clone was seen once. The chain is built from TRBV5-1 and TRBJ2-5; tentatively, D is TRBD1 or TRBD2 (5 bases each). Germline values: CDR1 SGHRS, CDR2 YFSETQ. The CDR3 is 15 amino acids. V lost 6 bases to trimming and J lost 5 bases, with 20 bases between them. In DNA form, the CDR3 reads TGCGCCAGCACCGGGAAGGGGTCCAGGTGGGAGACCCAGTACTTC. Its protein product is CASTGKGSRWETQYF. Looking up the rest from reference TRBV5-1 and TRBJ2-5 gives the full variable domain: KAGVTQTPRYLIKTRGQQVTLSCSPISGHRSVSWYQQTPGQGLQFLFEYFSETQRNKGNFPGRFSGRQFSNSRSEMNVSTLELGDSALYLCASTGKGSRWETQYFGPGTRLLVL.

The rearrangement uses TRBV7-9 and TRBJ2-5; 9 nucleotides match TRBD2. J was trimmed by 5 bases and V by 5 bases; bases with no gene match: 12. Germline lookup yields CDR1 SEHNR and CDR2 FQNEAQ (reference sequence). The CDR3 runs to 16 residues. CDR3 sequence: CASSPRLAGIGETQYF. The CDR3, as DNA: TGTGCCAGCAGCCCCCGCCTAGCGGGGATAGGGGAGACCCAGTACTTC.

The chain has TRBV28 and TRBJ2-5, with 7 bases that match TRBD1. Germline-derived CDR1 and CDR2 are MDHEN and SYDVKM. The CDR3 runs 14 residues. J was trimmed by 1 base and V by 6 bases; bases with no gene match: 5. The CDR3, as DNA: TGTGCCAGCAGGGGGTGGACAGGCCAAGAGACCCAGTACTTC. Its protein product is CASRGWTGQETQYF. Full variable domain (missing parts from reference TRBV28 and TRBJ2-5): DVKVTQSSRYLVKRTGEKVFLECVQDMDHENMFWYRQDPGLGLRLIYFSYDVKMKEKGDIPEGYSVSREKKERFSLILESASTNQTSMYLCASRGWTGQETQYFGPGTRLLVL.

V usage is TRBV5-1 and J usage is TRBJ1-3; TRBD1 might be the D (5 bases). Germline CDR1 and CDR2: SGHRS and YFSETQ. This CDR3 region has 14 residues. V lost 4 bases and J lost 7, with 15 bases in between. This CDR3 reads CASSNGGLGNTIYF. CDR3 nucleotides: TGCGCCAGCAGCAACGGGGGTCTGGGGAACACCATATATTTT.

The rearrangement links TRBV7-9 to TRBJ2-1, with TRBD2 matching 15 bases. Germline V gives CDR1 SEHNR, CDR2 FQNEAQ (reference sequence). V was clipped by 4 bases and J by 7 bases; unmatched bases: 11. The CDR3 has 18 residues. CDR3 residues: CASSSRTSGRASLNEQFF. CDR3 coding DNA: TGTGCCAGCAGCTCACGGACTAGCGGGAGGGCCTCATTGAATGAGCAGTTCTTC.

The chain is built from TRBV7-2 and TRBJ1-3; D perhaps matches TRBD1 (6 bases). This CDR3 has 17 residues. V dropped 2 bases and J dropped 0 bases, with 14 bases sitting between them. Germline lookup yields CDR1 SGHTA and CDR2 FQGNSA. The DNA of the CDR3 is TGTGCCAGCAGCTTAAGTGGGGGGCAAATCTCTGGAAACACCATATATTTT. Its translation: CASSLSGGQISGNTIYF.

The rearrangement joins TRBV5-4 to TRBJ2-7; no definite D call. V was cut by 0 bases and J by 4 bases, with 5 bases left in between. This CDR3 comprises 12 residues. Germline CDR1 reads SGHNT; CDR2 reads YYREEE (reference sequence). The CDR3 protein is CASSLAQYEQYF. In DNA form, the CDR3 reads TGTGCCAGCAGCTTGGCTCAGTACGAGCAGTACTTC.

The V call is TRBV10-3, the J call TRBJ2-1, with 7 nucleotides matching TRBD2. The CDR3 is 14 residues long. Germline V gene data show CDR1 as ENHRY and CDR2 as SYGVKD. The trim removed 8 bases at V and 7 bases at J, leaving 11 bases unmatched. The CDR3 here is CAIARREAGNEQFF. For the CDR3, the DNA is TGTGCCATCGCGAGGCGCGAAGCGGGAAATGAGCAGTTCTTC.

The gene calls are TRBV28 and TRBJ1-2; D unclear. The V end lost 2 bases, the J end lost 2 bases, and 6 bases lay between the germline ends. Germline V gene lookup returns CDR1 MDHEN and CDR2 SYDVKM. The CDR3 contains 13 residues. CDR3 in amino acids: CASSLARNYGYTF. CDR3 sequence (DNA): TGTGCCAGCAGTTTAGCCAGGAACTATGGCTACACCTTC.

CDR3 in DNA: TGTGCCAGCAGCTCTTCGGGCGGGAGCGCTTACGAGCAGTACTTC. It codes for CASSSSGGSAYEQYF. The rearrangement links TRBV7-2 to TRBJ2-7, with TRBD2 matching 7 bases. V shed 4 bases, J shed 4 bases, and the junction held 10 bases outside the gene matches. The CDR3 sequence is 15 residues long. Germline CDR1 is SGHTA and CDR2 is FQGNSA.

The CDR3 loop is CASSPIAGGHGELFF. In DNA, the CDR3 is TGTGCCAGCAGCCCGATTGCCGGGGGTCACGGGGAGCTGTTTTTT. The V gene is TRBV11-3, the J gene TRBJ2-2; D might be TRBD2 (6 bases). V was clipped by 5 bases and J by 7 bases, with 17 bases between them. This CDR3 has 15 amino acids. The germline gives CDR1 SGHNT, CDR2 YENEEA.